This passage covers 3 T cell receptor beta chains from one sample sequenced in a study of human T cells and chemical hapten exposure. Sample time point: patch test 2, 6 weeks after DPC sensitization. Treatment denoted: therapeutic diphenylcyclopropenone sensitization with weekly scalp DPC. TCRdb used MiXCR to reprocess the RACE reads, holding one entry per CDR3 protein. In the table there are some 57,000 distinct CDR3 sequences, about 10% of which are singletons. The source was whole blood, collected in connection with sensitization to the hapten diphenylcyclopropenone (DPC). Receptors were obtained from a woman between 45 and 65 years old with alopecia areata. Some clones in this sample may be carry-over from other donors' samples.

This clonotype was found a few times. The chain's CDR3 is CSARGQVYGYTF. Here the CDR3 DNA reads TGCAGTGCTAGAGGACAGGTCTATGGCTACACCTTC. The chain employs TRBV20-1 and TRBJ1-2; D possibly corresponds to TRBD1 (6 bases). V was trimmed by 1 base and J by 4 bases, leaving 7 bases between them. Germline CDR1 and CDR2: DFQATT and SNEGSKA (reference sequence). The CDR3 extends over 12 amino acids.

This clonotype was observed once. The rearrangement joins TRBV28 to TRBJ1-6; D ambiguous. Germline values: CDR1 MDHEN, CDR2 SYDVKM. V was clipped by 6 bases and J by 4 bases, with 16 bases between them. CDR3 length: 16 amino acids. The CDR3 coding sequence is TGTGCCAGCAGATCAAACAGCGTGTTTTATAATTCACCCCTCCACTTT. As protein: CASRSNSVFYNSPLHF.

The sample holds a few counts of this clonotype. CDR3 loop: CASSPRQGTEAFF. CDR3 nucleotides: TGTGCCAGCAGCCCTAGACAGGGGACTGAAGCTTTCTTT. This chain connects TRBV9 to TRBJ1-1; 8 positions match TRBD1. The V gene end was trimmed by 4 bases and the J gene end by 5 bases; junction bases not matched to a gene: 4. Germline lookup yields CDR1 SGDLS and CDR2 YYNGEE. The CDR3 runs to 13 residues.